The clone carrying this T cell receptor beta chain was detected only once. Its antigen is as yet unknown. The PCR ran on 60 Vbeta and 13 Jbeta primers. Generated by immunoSEQ multiplex PCR, the TCRdb table keeps only in-frame clones and is missing some. The sample contains about 200,000 clones, 70% to 80% of which appear only once. This sample is drawn from a study of cytomegalovirus exposure and HLA in healthy donors. Overall study context: Genetic ancestry analysis placed over 75% of the 398 donors that were genotyped in the Caucasian-associated cluster.

General study results and limits: One variant, a missense change in DCLRE1C, was linked in a later analysis to TCR beta V- and J-gene trimming. Researchers counted 150 to 200 TCR beta chains as cytomegalovirus-associated.

The sequenced sample was PBMCs. This receptor was identified in a woman aged 25 to 39 in good health and CMV-seropositive.

Written as DNA, the CDR3 is TGTGCCAGTATTTCGGTCACGACAGGCGGAGATAGCACAGATACGCAGTATTTT. Residues: CASISVTTGGDSTDTQYF. The chain carries TRBV21-1 and TRBJ2-3; the table gives TRBD1 as D, unverified against the DNA. TRBV21-1 is a pseudogene segment. This CDR3 is built from 18 residues.